The TCR beta chain under discussion was sequenced for a study of cytomegalovirus exposure and HLA in healthy donors. Worth noting for this clone: What it binds is not known.

CDR3 length: 12 residues. Germline V gene data show CDR1 as SGHTA and CDR2 as FQGTGA. V shed 4 bases and J shed 1 base, with 3 bases lying between them. 60 Vbeta and 13 Jbeta primers were used in PCR. The table came from immunoSEQ multiplex PCR; TCRdb's copy has only in-frame clones and leaves some out. The sample lists some 80,000 clones; more than 50% were seen once. General study findings and limits: Among TCR beta chains of equal frequency, HLA-associated ones were more clonally expanded in a later analysis. At a 0.05 false discovery rate, a later analysis found around 17,000 TCR beta sequences to be associated with HLA alleles. Later analysis showed most CMV-associated TCR beta chains appearing HLA-restricted.

The sequence came from a male donor in good health and CMV-seropositive. Material for sequencing was PBMCs. This chain connects TRBV7-3 to TRBJ2-3; D is unresolved. This CDR3 is CASSSGTDTQYF. The CDR3 coding sequence is TGTGCCAGCAGCTCCGGCACAGATACGCAGTATTTT.